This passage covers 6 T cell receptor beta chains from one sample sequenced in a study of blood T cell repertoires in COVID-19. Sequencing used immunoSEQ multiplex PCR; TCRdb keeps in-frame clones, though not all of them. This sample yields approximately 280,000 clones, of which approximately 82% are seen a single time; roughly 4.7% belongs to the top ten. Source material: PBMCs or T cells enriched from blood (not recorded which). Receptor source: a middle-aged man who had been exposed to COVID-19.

CDR3 DNA sequence: TGTGCCAGCAGCCAGGCCGTCGGGACTAGCAGCTACGAGCAGTACTTC. It encodes CASSQAVGTSSYEQYF. The rearrangement links TRBV4-2 to TRBJ2-7, with 9 bases aligning to TRBD2. This CDR3 has 16 residues. Germline V gene sequence: CDR1 LGHNA, CDR2 YNFKEQ. Trimming removed 3 bases from V and 3 bases from J; junction bases left unmatched: 9.

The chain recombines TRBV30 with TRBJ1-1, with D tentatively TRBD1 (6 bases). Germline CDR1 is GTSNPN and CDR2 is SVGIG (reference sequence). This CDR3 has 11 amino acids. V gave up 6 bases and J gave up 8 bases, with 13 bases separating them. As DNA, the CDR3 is TGTGCCTGCCTGAGGGGGTTCGAAGCTTTCTTT. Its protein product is CACLRGFEAFF.

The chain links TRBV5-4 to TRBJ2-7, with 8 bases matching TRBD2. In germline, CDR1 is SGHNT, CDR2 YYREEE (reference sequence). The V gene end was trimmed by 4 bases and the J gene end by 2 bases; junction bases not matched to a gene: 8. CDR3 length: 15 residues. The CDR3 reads CASSPGAGETYEQYF. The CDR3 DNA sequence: TGTGCCAGCAGCCCCGGAGCGGGAGAGACCTACGAGCAGTACTTC.

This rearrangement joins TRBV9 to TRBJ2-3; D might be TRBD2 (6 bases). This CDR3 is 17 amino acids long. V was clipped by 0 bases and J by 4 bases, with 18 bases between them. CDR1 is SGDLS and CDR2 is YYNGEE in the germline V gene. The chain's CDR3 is CASSVGAGGNWADTQYF. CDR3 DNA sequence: TGTGCCAGCAGCGTAGGCGCTGGGGGGAATTGGGCAGATACGCAGTATTTT.

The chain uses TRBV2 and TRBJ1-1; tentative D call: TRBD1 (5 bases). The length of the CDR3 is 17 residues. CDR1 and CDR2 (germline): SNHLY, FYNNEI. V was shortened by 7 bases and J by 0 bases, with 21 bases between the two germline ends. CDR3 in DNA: TGTGCCAGCATTCCCCAGGGAGGGGTACGGATGAACACTGAAGCTTTCTTT. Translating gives CASIPQGGVRMNTEAFF.

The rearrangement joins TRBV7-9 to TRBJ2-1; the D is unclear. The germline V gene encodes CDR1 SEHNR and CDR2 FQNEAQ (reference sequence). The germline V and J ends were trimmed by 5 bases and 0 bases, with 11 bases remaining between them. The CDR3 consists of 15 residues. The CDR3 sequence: CASSAGSGSYNEQFF. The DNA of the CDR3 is TGTGCCAGCAGCGCCGGTTCGGGCTCCTACAATGAGCAGTTCTTC.